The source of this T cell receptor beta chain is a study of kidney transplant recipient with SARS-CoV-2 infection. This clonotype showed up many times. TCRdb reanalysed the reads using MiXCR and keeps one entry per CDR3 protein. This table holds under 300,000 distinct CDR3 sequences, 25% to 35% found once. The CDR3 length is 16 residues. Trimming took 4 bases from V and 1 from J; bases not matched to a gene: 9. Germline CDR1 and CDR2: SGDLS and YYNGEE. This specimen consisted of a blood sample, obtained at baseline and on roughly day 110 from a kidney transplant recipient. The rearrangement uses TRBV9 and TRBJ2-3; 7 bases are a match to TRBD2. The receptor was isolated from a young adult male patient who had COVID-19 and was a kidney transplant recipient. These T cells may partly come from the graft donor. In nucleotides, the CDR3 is TGTGCCAGCAGCCCTCGGGGTACTAGCGGCACAGATACGCAGTATTTT. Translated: CASSPRGTSGTDTQYF.